Listed below are T cell receptor beta chains from one sample, sequenced in a study of cytomegalovirus exposure and HLA in healthy donors. The method was immunoSEQ multiplex PCR; TCRdb's version includes in-frame clones alone and lacks a portion of them. The repertoire holds roughly 150,000 clones, around four fifths seen once, with 2% to 2.5% in the top ten. The sequenced sample consisted of PBMCs. These receptors originate from a man aged 25 to 45 in good health and CMV-seropositive. Both conserved end residues are part of each CDR3. Fields, in order: V gene, D gene, clone size, J gene, CDR3 DNA, CDR3 protein. The D gene is left open where the match is weak. Not all rows give a size; the values are once, few, many and, for expanded clones, a class.

TRBV6-5	NA	NA	TRBJ2-7	TGTGCCAGCAGTGCACAGGGCTACGAGCAGTACTTC	CASSAQGYEQYF
TRBV27	NA	NA	TRBJ2-7	TGTGCCAGCAGTGTAAAGAGGAGCTCCTACGAGCAGTACTTC	CASSVKRSSYEQYF
TRBV6-5	TRBD1	NA	TRBJ1-1	TGTGCCAGCAGTTTACAGGGGGCTAACACTGAAGCTTTCTTT	CASSLQGANTEAFF
TRBV7-6	TRBD2	few	TRBJ2-7	TGTGCCAGCAGGTATTCGGAGACTAGCGGGGACGAGCAGTACTTC	CASRYSETSGDEQYF
TRBV29-1	NA	NA	TRBJ2-1	TGCAGCGTTGTTGGTGGGACTGCATCCTACAATGAGCAGTTCTTC	CSVVGGTASYNEQFF
TRBV7-8	NA	NA	TRBJ1-5	TGTGCCAGCGGACAGATCGGTCAGCCCCAGCATTTT	CASGQIGQPQHF
TRBV27	NA	NA	TRBJ1-6	TGTGCCAGCAGTACAGAAAATTATTCACCCCTCCACTTT	CASSTENYSPLHF
TRBV4-3	TRBD2	NA	TRBJ2-3	TGCGCCAGCAGCCACACGACCGGGACTAGCGGTAGGGATACGCAGTATTTT	CASSHTTGTSGRDTQYF
TRBV5-4	TRBD2	NA	TRBJ2-1	TGTGCCAGCAGCCCGAGCGGGGACAATGAGCAGTTCTTC	CASSPSGDNEQFF
TRBV7-9	TRBD2	many	TRBJ2-7	TGTGCCAGCAGCCGCCGGGAGGCCTACGAGCAGTACTTC	CASSRREAYEQYF
TRBV7-9	TRBD1	NA	TRBJ1-6	TGTGCCAGCAGCGGGGACAGGGTGCTTAATTCACCCCTCCACTTT	CASSGDRVLNSPLHF
TRBV7-2	TRBD2	NA	TRBJ2-1	TGTGCCAGCAGCTTAGAACCCACTAGCGCCGCCTACAATGAGCAGTTCTTC	CASSLEPTSAAYNEQFF
TRBV19	TRBD1	NA	TRBJ1-5	TGTGCCAGTAGTATGGGACAGAATAACAATCAGCCCCAGCATTTT	CASSMGQNNNQPQHF
TRBV4-3	TRBD2	NA	TRBJ2-5	TGCGCCAGCAGCCAAGATTACGGGGGGGCTGAGACCCAGTACTTC	CASSQDYGGAETQYF
TRBV30	NA	once	TRBJ2-5	TGTGCCTGGAAGCACCGCCCAGGGACCCAGTACTTC	CAWKHRPGTQYF
TRBV25-1	TRBD1	NA	TRBJ2-3	TGTGCCAGCAGGAGAACCGGGACAGATCCAGATACGCAGTATTTT	CASRRTGTDPDTQYF
TRBV18	NA	NA	TRBJ2-7	TGTGCCAGCTCCCCCACTGGGGCAGGGGCCTACGAGCAGTACTTC	CASSPTGAGAYEQYF
TRBV27	NA	NA	TRBJ2-1	TGTGCCAGCAGCCAGCTAGCGTACTACAATGAGCAGTTCTTC	CASSQLAYYNEQFF
TRBV10-1	TRBD2	few	TRBJ2-7	TGCGCCAGCAGTGACGGGGGGGTGAACGAGCAGTACTTC	CASSDGGVNEQYF